This entry lists 7 T cell receptor beta chains sequenced from one sample in a study of T cell changes during pregnancy in multiple sclerosis. The table came from immunoSEQ multiplex PCR; TCRdb's copy has only in-frame clones and leaves some out. The sample shows 50,000 to 65,000 clones, roughly 92% of them seen only once. The sequencing used CD8+ T cells from peripheral blood mononuclear cells, collected in the second trimester of pregnancy. These receptor sequences come from a female donor with multiple sclerosis, enrolled in a pregnancy study.

The genes are TRBV28 and TRBJ1-1; 7 bases agree with TRBD1. The length of the CDR3 is 17 residues. From germline, CDR1 is MDHEN and CDR2 SYDVKM. Germline trimming cut 3 bases from V and 0 bases from J; bases unmatched to any gene: 10. The CDR3 sequence is CASSFIRDGTVNTEAFF. The CDR3 DNA reads TGTGCCAGCAGTTTTATCCGGGATGGGACAGTGAACACTGAAGCTTTCTTT. The full variable domain, in which reference TRBV28 and TRBJ1-1 provide the parts outside the CDR3, is DVKVTQSSRYLVKRTGEKVFLECVQDMDHENMFWYRQDPGLGLRLIYFSYDVKMKEKGDIPEGYSVSREKKERFSLILESASTNQTSMYLCASSFIRDGTVNTEAFFGQGTRLTVV.

The V call is TRBV30, the J call TRBJ2-3, with TRBD2 matching 7 bases. The CDR3 sequence is 14 residues long. The V segment lost 2 bases and the J segment 10 bases; nucleotides outside the gene matches: 12. Germline V gene sequence: CDR1 GTSNPN, CDR2 SVGIG (reference sequence). The CDR3, as DNA: TGTGCCTGGAGTTGGGGGGGAATTCAAGTGTCGCAGTATTTT. This sequence encodes CAWSWGGIQVSQYF.

This chain connects TRBV7-3 to TRBJ2-2; 12 bases are a match to TRBD2. There are 16 residues in the CDR3. Germline lookup yields CDR1 SGHTA and CDR2 FQGTGA. V lost 5 bases to trimming and J lost 4 bases; unmatched junction nucleotides: 5. This chain's CDR3 is CASSQGTSGFTGELFF. CDR3 bases: TGTGCCAGCAGCCAAGGGACTAGCGGGTTCACCGGGGAGCTGTTTTTT.

This clone was picked up one time. The gene calls are TRBV6-1 and TRBJ2-3; 11 nucleotides line up with TRBD2. The CDR3 runs to 19 residues. Losses at the gene ends were 0 bases for V and 4 bases for J; bases not matched to a gene: 12. CDR1 MNHNS and CDR2 SASEGT come from the germline V gene. The CDR3 here is CASSEALGASGRRPDTQYF. CDR3 bases: TGTGCCAGCAGTGAAGCGCTTGGGGCTAGCGGGAGGCGGCCAGATACGCAGTATTTT.

The genes are TRBV27 and TRBJ2-4; 11 nucleotides agree with TRBD2. V lost 5 bases, J lost 1 base, and 7 bases stayed unmatched. The CDR3 length is 17 residues. Germline loops: CDR1 MNHEY, CDR2 SMNVEV (reference sequence). CDR3 DNA sequence: TGTGCCAGCAGTACGTGGACTAGCGGGCTCGCCAAAAACATTCAGTACTTC. Encoded protein: CASSTWTSGLAKNIQYF.

The chain carries TRBV5-1 and TRBJ1-1; 9 nucleotides line up with TRBD1. This CDR3 spans 18 amino acids. Trimming cost V 0 bases and J 1 base; bases outside gene matches: 10. Germline CDR1 reads SGHRS; CDR2 reads YFSETQ. The CDR3 here is CASSLGAYRGRRNTEAFF. The CDR3 bases are TGCGCCAGCAGCTTGGGGGCCTACAGGGGGCGTAGGAACACTGAAGCTTTCTTT.

The chain has TRBV19 and TRBJ2-7, with 12 bases matching TRBD2. Germline CDR1 reads LNHDA; CDR2 reads SQIVND (reference sequence). This CDR3 spans 15 amino acids. V shed 6 bases, J shed 0 bases, and the junction held 3 bases outside the gene matches. DNA of the CDR3: TGTGCCAGTAGCCCGACTAGCGGGAGCTCCTACGAGCAGTACTTC. Protein: CASSPTSGSSYEQYF.